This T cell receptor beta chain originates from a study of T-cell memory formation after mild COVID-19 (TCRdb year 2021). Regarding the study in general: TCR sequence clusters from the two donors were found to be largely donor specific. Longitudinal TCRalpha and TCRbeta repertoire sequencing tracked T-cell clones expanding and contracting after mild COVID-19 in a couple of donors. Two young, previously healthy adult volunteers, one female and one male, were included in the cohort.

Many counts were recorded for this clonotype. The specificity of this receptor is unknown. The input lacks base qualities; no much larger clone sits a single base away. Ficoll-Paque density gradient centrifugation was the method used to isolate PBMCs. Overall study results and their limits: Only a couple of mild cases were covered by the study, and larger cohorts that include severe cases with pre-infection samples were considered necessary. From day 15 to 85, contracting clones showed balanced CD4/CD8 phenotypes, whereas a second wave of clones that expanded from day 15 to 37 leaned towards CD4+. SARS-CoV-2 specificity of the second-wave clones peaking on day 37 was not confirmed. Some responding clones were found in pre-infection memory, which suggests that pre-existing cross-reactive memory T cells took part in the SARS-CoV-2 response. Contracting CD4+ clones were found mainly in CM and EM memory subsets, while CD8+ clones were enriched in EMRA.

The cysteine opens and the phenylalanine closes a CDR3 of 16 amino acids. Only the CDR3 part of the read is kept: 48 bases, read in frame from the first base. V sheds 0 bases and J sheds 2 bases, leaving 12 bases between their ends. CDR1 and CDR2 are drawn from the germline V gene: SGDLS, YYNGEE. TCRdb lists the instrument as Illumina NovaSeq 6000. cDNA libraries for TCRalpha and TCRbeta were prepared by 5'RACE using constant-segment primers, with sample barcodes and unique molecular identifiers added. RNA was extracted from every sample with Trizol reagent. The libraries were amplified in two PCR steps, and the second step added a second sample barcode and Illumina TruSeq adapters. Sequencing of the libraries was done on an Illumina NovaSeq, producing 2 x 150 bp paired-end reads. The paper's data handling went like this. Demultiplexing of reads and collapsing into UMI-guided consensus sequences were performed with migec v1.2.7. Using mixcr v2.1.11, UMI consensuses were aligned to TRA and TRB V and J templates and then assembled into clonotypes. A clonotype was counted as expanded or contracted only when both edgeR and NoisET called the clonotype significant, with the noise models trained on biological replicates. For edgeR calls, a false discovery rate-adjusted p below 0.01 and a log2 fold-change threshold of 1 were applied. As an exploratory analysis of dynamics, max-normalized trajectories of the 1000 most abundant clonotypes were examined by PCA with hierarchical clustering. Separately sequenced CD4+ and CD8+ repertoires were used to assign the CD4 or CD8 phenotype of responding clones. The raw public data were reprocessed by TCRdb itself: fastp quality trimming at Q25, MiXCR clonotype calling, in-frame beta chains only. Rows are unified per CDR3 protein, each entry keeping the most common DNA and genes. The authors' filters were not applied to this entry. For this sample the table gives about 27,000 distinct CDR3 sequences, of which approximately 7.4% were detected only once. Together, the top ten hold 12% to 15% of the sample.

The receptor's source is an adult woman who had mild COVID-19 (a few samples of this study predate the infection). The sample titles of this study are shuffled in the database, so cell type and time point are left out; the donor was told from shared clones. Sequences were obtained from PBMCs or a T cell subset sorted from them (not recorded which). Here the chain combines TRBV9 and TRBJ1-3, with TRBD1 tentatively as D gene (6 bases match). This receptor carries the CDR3 CASSVATGATGNTIYF. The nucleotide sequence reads TGTGCCAGCAGCGTAGCTACGGGGGCTACTGGAAACACCATATATTTT. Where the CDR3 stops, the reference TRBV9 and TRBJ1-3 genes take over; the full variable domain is DSGVTQTPKHLITATGQRVTLRCSPRSGDLSVYWYQQSLDQGLQFLIQYYNGEERAKGNILERFSAQQFPDLHSELNLSSLELGDSALYFCASSVATGATGNTIYFGEGSWLTVV.